A single T cell receptor beta chain is shown here with its context. Antigen: not known. This entry comes from a study of T cell responses to AZD1222 COVID-19 vaccine. The assay was immunoSEQ multiplex PCR, and TCRdb's table has in-frame clones only and misses some. The data contain 45,000 to 55,000 clones, roughly 80% of them singletons. Study outcomes and limitations: The study found vaccine-associated CD4 TCRs spanning spike, dominant at 160-218 and 743-854. A mostly white British donor set with more females was recruited, and clonal diversity was possibly underestimated.

The source of this sequence is an adult in good health. Sequencing was performed on peripheral blood, taken on day 0 of MenACWY control vaccination.

DNA for the CDR3: TGTGCCAGCAGTCAGACGCGGTCCGGGGCCAACGTCCTGACTTTC. Protein product: CASSQTRSGANVLTF. This chain uses TRBV6-5 with TRBJ2-6; D call uncertain. V gave up 5 bases and J gave up 4 bases, with 12 bases separating them. This CDR3 is built from 15 residues. Germline lookup yields CDR1 MNHEY and CDR2 SVGAGI.